This entry describes one T cell receptor (beta chain). This sample stems from a study of blood T cell repertoires in COVID-19. Study-level information: The cDNA or gDNA used as material had been derived from T cells, B-cell-depleted T cells, or PBMCs.

Original processing methods: Amplification of reference gene primers provided the estimated nucleated cell counts. Clones were sequenced by immunoSEQ multiplex PCR, and TCRdb holds only the in-frame ones, with some missing. V, J and clone size are those of that table, while D and trimming were read from the DNA. The table includes 98,000 or so clones, about 89% detected once. This CDR3 is 14 amino acids long. In germline, CDR1 is SGHTA, CDR2 FQGNSA. V lost 1 base and J 13 bases, leaving 14 bases between the germline ends. The V call is TRBV7-2, the J call TRBJ1-6; tentative D call: TRBD1 (5 bases). This sequence originates from a man aged 60 to 69 with COVID-19, enrolled during active disease. The sequencing input was peripheral blood. Here the CDR3 DNA reads TGTGCCAGCAGCTTAGATCGGTCAGGGAGGCCCCTCCACTTT. It translates to CASSLDRSGRPLHF.